The source of this T cell receptor (beta chain) is a study of T cells after yellow fever vaccination. Across the whole study: Preparing low-cell-number fractions relied on SMART-Seq v4 Ultra Low Input. Study-wide results and limits: Primary-vaccination clones mostly resurfaced post-booster (approximately 96% CD4, about 87% CD8).

Ten or more counts support this clonotype. Its antigen is currently unknown. TCRdb re-analysed the 5' RACE reads in MiXCR, keeping a single row per CDR3 protein. The sample lists around 140,000 distinct CDR3 sequences; about 8% were seen once. This TCR was recovered from a man aged 25-45 years who received the YFV17D yellow fever vaccine. The input for sequencing was CD4+ T cells sorted from PBMCs, taken 5 days after the yellow fever booster vaccination.

The CDR3 is CASSLGVNRGRRAYEQYF. The CDR3 coding sequence is TGTGCCAGCAGCTTAGGGGTGAATCGAGGGAGGCGCGCCTACGAGCAGTACTTC. The V and J genes are TRBV11-2 and TRBJ2-7; D may be TRBD2 (6 bases). Per the germline V gene, CDR1 is SGHAT and CDR2 is FQNNGV. Trimming stripped 1 base from V and 2 bases from J, with 21 bases between. The CDR3 loop spans 18 amino acids. The full variable domain, its missing parts supplied by reference TRBV11-2 and TRBJ2-7, is EAGVAQSPRYKIIEKRQSVAFWCNPISGHATLYWYQQILGQGPKLLIQFQNNGVVDDSQLPKDRFSAERLKGVDSTLKIQPAKLEDSAVYLCASSLGVNRGRRAYEQYFGPGTRLTVT.